This T cell receptor beta chain was obtained from a study of control samples from healthy donors and cancer patients. Data came from immunoSEQ multiplex PCR; TCRdb stores just in-frame clones and leaves some out. Of around 250,000 clones in the sample, about four fifths are singletons; the top ten hold about an eighth. V lost 9 bases and J lost 4, with 11 bases in between. Germline assignment: CDR1 KGHDR and CDR2 SFDVKD. This CDR3 comprises 12 residues. The specimen sequenced was PBMCs. The gene calls are TRBV24-1 and TRBJ1-2; D is uncertain. The clonotype was recovered from a woman aged 60-75 years with lung cancer. The CDR3 protein is CATSDQRYGYTF. CDR3 sequence (DNA): TGTGCCACCTCTGACCAACGCTATGGCTACACCTTC.